What follows are 21 T cell receptor beta chains derived from one specimen sequenced in a study of blood T cell repertoires in COVID-19. TCRdb's copy holds only in-frame clones and misses some; the assay was immunoSEQ multiplex PCR. The data hold about 200,000 clones, with 80% to 90% observed a single time. The sequencing input was PBMCs or T cells enriched from blood (not recorded which). All receptors derive from a woman in her thirties or forties with acute COVID-19.

This chain joins TRBV6-5 and TRBJ1-5, with TRBD1 matching over 9 bases. Trimming at V came to 2 bases and at J to 7 bases, leaving 3 bases not matched to a gene. Looked up from germline, CDR1 is MNHEY and CDR2 is SVGAGI. The CDR3 contains 14 residues. This CDR3 is CASSYGTGNQPQHF. The CDR3 coding sequence is TGTGCCAGCAGTTACGGGACAGGGAACCAGCCCCAGCATTTT.

The chain is built from TRBV4-1 and TRBJ1-2; weak D call: TRBD1 (6 bases). Trimming shortened V by 4 bases and J by 0 bases, and 12 bases separated the two germline ends. This CDR3 is 15 amino acids long. From germline, CDR1 is MGHRA and CDR2 YSYEKL. The CDR3 sequence: CASSPRGGANYGYTF. In DNA form, the CDR3 reads TGCGCCAGCAGCCCGAGGGGGGGGGCTAACTATGGCTACACCTTC.

The chain links TRBV9 to TRBJ1-1, with D possibly being TRBD1 (5 bases). CDR1 is SGDLS, CDR2 YYNGEE, per germline. The CDR3 is 13 residues long. V was clipped by 5 bases and J by 6 bases, with 14 bases between them. This CDR3 reads CASSRRSGSEAFF. CDR3 nucleotides: TGTGCCAGCAGTCGTAGATCAGGGTCTGAAGCTTTCTTT.

The CDR3, as DNA: TGTGCCAGTAGAAGGGAGAATCATGGCTACACCTTC. Residues: CASRRENHGYTF. The rearrangement uses TRBV19 and TRBJ1-2; no definite D call. Germline V gives CDR1 LNHDA, CDR2 SQIVND (reference sequence). This CDR3 has 12 amino acids. Trimming shortened V by 6 bases and J by 6 bases, and 11 bases separated the two germline ends.

The genes are TRBV3-1 (or the pseudogene TRBV3-2) and TRBJ1-4; 7 nucleotides match TRBD1. CDR3 length equals 17 residues. The V segment lost 1 base and the J segment 8 bases; nucleotides outside the gene matches: 13. The V gene's germline CDR1 is LGHDT and CDR2 YNNKEL (reference sequence). This CDR3 is CASSQASIQGQQEKLFF. CDR3 DNA: TGTGCCAGCAGCCAAGCTTCGATACAGGGGCAACAGGAAAAACTGTTTTTT.

This clone was recorded only once. CDR3 bases: TGTGCCAGCTCACCAGGGCAGGCGACCACATACGAGCAGTACTTC. It encodes CASSPGQATTYEQYF. The rearrangement links TRBV18 to TRBJ2-7; D is unclear. Trimming took 2 bases from V and 4 from J, leaving 15 bases between them. The CDR3 contains 15 residues. The V gene's germline CDR1 is KGHSH and CDR2 LQKENI.

This sequence joins TRBV11-3 and TRBJ1-5; the D gene is possibly TRBD1 (5 bases). The CDR3 is 16 residues long. Germline V gene lookup returns CDR1 SGHNT and CDR2 YENEEA. Trimming cost V 1 base and J 1 base, with 11 bases left between them. This chain's CDR3 is CASSLVGAESNQPQHF. In DNA, the CDR3 is TGTGCCAGCAGCTTAGTAGGGGCGGAGAGCAATCAGCCCCAGCATTTT.

CDR3 protein: CASSVGVGELFF. CDR3 sequence (DNA): TGTGCCAGCAGCGTGGGAGTCGGGGAGCTGTTTTTT. The J gene is TRBJ2-2, the V gene TRBV7-9, with TRBD2 as a possible D gene (5 bases). The V end lost 5 bases, the J end lost 7 bases, and 8 bases lay between the germline ends. The germline V gene encodes CDR1 SEHNR and CDR2 FQNEAQ (reference sequence). This CDR3 spans 12 amino acids.

This clone was counted only a few times. This specimen includes other DNA sequences encoding the same CDR3. CDR3 sequence reads: CSAGLYNEQFF. Written as DNA, the CDR3 is TGCAGCGCGGGGCTCTACAATGAGCAGTTCTTC. The chain uses TRBV20-1 and TRBJ2-1; D may be TRBD2 (6 bases). CDR1 is DFQATT and CDR2 is SNEGSKA in the germline V gene (reference sequence). CDR3 length: 11 amino acids.

The chain joins TRBV4-1 to TRBJ2-7; TRBD2 aligns across 10 bases. This CDR3 has 14 amino acids. Germline CDR1 is MGHRA and CDR2 is YSYEKL. The trim removed 0 bases at V and 4 bases at J, leaving 0 bases unmatched. The CDR3 region is CASSQEAGGYEQYF. The DNA for the CDR3 is TGCGCCAGCAGCCAAGAAGCGGGAGGGTACGAGCAGTACTTC.

The chain carries TRBV5-1 and TRBJ2-5; maybe TRBD1 (5 bases). In germline, CDR1 is SGHRS, CDR2 YFSETQ. Trimming removed 4 bases at V and 5 bases at J, with 9 bases between. CDR3 length: 12 residues. The CDR3 coding sequence is TGCGCCAGCAGCCTGAAGGGGGAGACCCAGTACTTC. Protein: CASSLKGETQYF.

The rearrangement links TRBV12-5 to TRBJ2-1; tentative D call: TRBD2 (5 bases). The V and J ends lost 4 bases and 0 bases respectively, with 13 bases between them. The CDR3 consists of 16 residues. CDR1 LGHNT and CDR2 FRNRAP come from the germline V gene. The CDR3 sequence: CASGSGFPSSYNEQFF. The CDR3 DNA follows: TGTGCTAGTGGTTCGGGATTTCCTAGCTCCTACAATGAGCAGTTCTTC.

The V call is TRBV12-3 or TRBV12-4, the J call TRBJ2-5, with 10 positions matching TRBD2. The CDR3 is 13 amino acids. Losses at the gene ends were 10 bases for V and 4 bases for J; bases not matched to a gene: 6. The CDR3: CATRTSGTETQYF. For the CDR3, the DNA is TGTGCCACCCGGACTAGCGGAACAGAGACCCAGTACTTC.

The J gene is TRBJ2-7, the V gene TRBV27; D is perhaps TRBD2 (6 bases). Trimming removed 2 bases at V and 7 bases at J, with 12 bases between. The CDR3 is made up of 13 amino acids. The germline V gene has CDR1 MNHEY and CDR2 SMNVEV (reference sequence). CDR3 loop: CASSLGTAGEQYF. The CDR3 coding sequence is TGTGCCAGCAGTTTAGGGACCGCGGGGGAGCAGTACTTC.

Here the CDR3 reads CASGRTSGYNEQFF. CDR3 sequence (DNA): TGTGCCAGCGGGAGGACTAGCGGCTACAATGAGCAGTTCTTC. The rearrangement joins TRBV11-2 to TRBJ2-1; 10 bases match TRBD2. Trimming removed 8 bases from V and 3 bases from J; junction bases left unmatched: 4. Looked up from germline, CDR1 is SGHAT and CDR2 is FQNNGV. CDR3 length: 14 amino acids.

The chain carries TRBV11-2 and TRBJ2-5, with D unresolved. V was shortened by 0 bases and J by 5 bases, with 16 bases between the two germline ends. The CDR3 sequence is 16 residues long. Germline V CDR1 and CDR2: SGHAT, FQNNGV. Written as DNA, the CDR3 is TGTGCCAGCAGCTTAGAAGGATCTCCCCCGAGGGAGACCCAGTACTTC. This gives the protein CASSLEGSPPRETQYF.

This sequence joins TRBV3-1 (or the pseudogene TRBV3-2) and TRBJ2-1; the D gene is possibly TRBD2 (5 bases). V lost 0 bases and J lost 5, with 14 bases in between. Germline values: CDR1 LGHDT, CDR2 YNNKEL (reference sequence). The CDR3 runs 16 residues. CDR3 DNA: TGTGCCAGCAGCCAAGATCCCCTCAGAGGGAACAATGAGCAGTTCTTC. Translation: CASSQDPLRGNNEQFF.

This clone was counted a single time. The gene calls are TRBV5-1 and TRBJ2-1, with TRBD2 as a possible D gene (6 bases). Germline V gene sequence: CDR1 SGHRS, CDR2 YFSETQ. The V end was cut by 0 bases, the J end by 0 bases, with 7 bases between. This CDR3 has 15 amino acids. CDR3 coding DNA: TGCGCCAGCAGCTTGGGTAGCGGCTCCTACAATGAGCAGTTCTTC. Its protein product is CASSLGSGSYNEQFF.

The rearrangement uses TRBV12-3 or TRBV12-4 and TRBJ1-2, with a tentative D call TRBD1 (6 bases). V lost 6 bases and J 6 bases, leaving 14 bases between the germline ends. This CDR3 has 13 residues. CDR3 nucleotides: TGTGCCAGCAGCCTTGTACAGGGACATGGCTACACCTTC. Its protein is CASSLVQGHGYTF.

The rearrangement links TRBV18 to TRBJ1-5; D unresolved. V shed 6 bases and J shed 1 base, with 7 bases lying between them. Germline CDR1 reads KGHSH; CDR2 reads LQKENI. The CDR3 has 13 amino acids. CDR3 amino acids: CASSTGSNQPQHF. The DNA for the CDR3 is TGTGCCAGCTCGACTGGAAGCAATCAGCCCCAGCATTTT. Complete variable domain (other parts from reference TRBV18 and TRBJ1-5): NAGVMQNPRHLVRRRGQEARLRCSPMKGHSHVYWYRQLPEEGLKFMVYLQKENIIDESGMPKERFSAEFPKEGPSILRIQQVVRGDSAAYFCASSTGSNQPQHFGDGTRLSIL.

As concerns this clone: The sample carries other DNA sequences with the same CDR3. The chain is built from TRBV12-3 or TRBV12-4 and TRBJ1-4; D might be TRBD1 (6 bases). The CDR3 consists of 13 residues. Between the trimmed V and J ends, which lost 3 bases and 7 bases, there was a span of 9 bases. The chain's CDR3 is CASSLAGVEKLFF. The CDR3 DNA sequence: TGTGCCAGCAGTTTGGCAGGGGTTGAAAAACTGTTTTTT.